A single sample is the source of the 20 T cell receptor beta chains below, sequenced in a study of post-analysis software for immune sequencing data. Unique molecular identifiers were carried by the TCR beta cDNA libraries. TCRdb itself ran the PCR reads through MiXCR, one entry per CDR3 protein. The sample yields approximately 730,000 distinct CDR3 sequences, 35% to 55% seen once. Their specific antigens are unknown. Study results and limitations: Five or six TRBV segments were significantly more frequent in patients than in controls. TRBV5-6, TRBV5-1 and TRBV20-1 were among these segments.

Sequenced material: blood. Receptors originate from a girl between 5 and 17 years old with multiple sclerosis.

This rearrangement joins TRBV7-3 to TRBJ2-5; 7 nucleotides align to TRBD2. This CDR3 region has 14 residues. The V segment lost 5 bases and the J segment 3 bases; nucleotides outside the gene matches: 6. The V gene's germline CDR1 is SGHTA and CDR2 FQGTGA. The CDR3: CASSPTSAKETQYF. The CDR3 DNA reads TGTGCCAGCAGCCCCACTAGCGCTAAAGAGACCCAGTACTTC. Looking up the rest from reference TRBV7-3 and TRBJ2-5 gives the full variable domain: GAGVSQTPSNKVTEKGKYVELRCDPISGHTALYWYRQSLGQGPEFLIYFQGTGAADDSGLPNDRFFAVRPEGSVSTLKIQRTERGDSAVYLCASSPTSAKETQYFGPGTRLLVL.

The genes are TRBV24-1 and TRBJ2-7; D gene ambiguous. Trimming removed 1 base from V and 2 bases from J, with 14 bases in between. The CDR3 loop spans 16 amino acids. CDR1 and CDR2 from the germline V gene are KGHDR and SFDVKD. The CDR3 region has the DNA TGTGCCACCAGTGATTTCCTCGGACCTCGCCCCTACGAGCAGTACTTC. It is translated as CATSDFLGPRPYEQYF.

The CDR3 sequence: CASSLGGACYEQYF. CDR3 DNA: TGCGCCAGCAGCTTGGGAGGGGCATGCTACGAGCAGTACTTC. The V and J genes are TRBV5-1 and TRBJ2-7; D tentatively reads TRBD1 or TRBD2 (5 bases each). V was pared by 0 bases and J by 3 bases, with 10 bases between. In germline, CDR1 is SGHRS, CDR2 YFSETQ. The CDR3 length is 14 residues. Looking up the rest from reference TRBV5-1 and TRBJ2-7 gives the full variable domain: KAGVTQTPRYLIKTRGQQVTLSCSPISGHRSVSWYQQTPGQGLQFLFEYFSETQRNKGNFPGRFSGRQFSNSRSEMNVSTLELGDSALYLCASSLGGACYEQYFGPGTRLTVT.

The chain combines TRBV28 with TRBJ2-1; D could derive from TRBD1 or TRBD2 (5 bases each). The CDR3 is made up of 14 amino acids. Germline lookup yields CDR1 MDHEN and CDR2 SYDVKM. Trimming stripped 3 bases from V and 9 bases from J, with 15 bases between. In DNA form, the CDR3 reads TGTGCCAGCAGTTTTCGGGACCCAACCGGTGAGCAGTTCTTC. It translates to CASSFRDPTGEQFF.

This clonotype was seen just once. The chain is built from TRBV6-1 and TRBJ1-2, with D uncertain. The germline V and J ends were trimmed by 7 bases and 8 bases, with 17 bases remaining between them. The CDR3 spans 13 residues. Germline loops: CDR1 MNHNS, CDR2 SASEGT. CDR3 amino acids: CASTDGPGEGYTF. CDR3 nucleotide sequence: TGTGCCAGCACCGACGGGCCGGGCGAGGGCTACACCTTC.

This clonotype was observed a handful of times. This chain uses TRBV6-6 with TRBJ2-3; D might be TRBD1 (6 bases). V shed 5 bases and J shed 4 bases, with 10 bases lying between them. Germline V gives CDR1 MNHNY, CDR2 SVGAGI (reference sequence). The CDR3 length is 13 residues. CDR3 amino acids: CASSTGSPDTQYF. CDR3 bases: TGTGCCAGCAGTACAGGGTCACCAGATACGCAGTATTTT.

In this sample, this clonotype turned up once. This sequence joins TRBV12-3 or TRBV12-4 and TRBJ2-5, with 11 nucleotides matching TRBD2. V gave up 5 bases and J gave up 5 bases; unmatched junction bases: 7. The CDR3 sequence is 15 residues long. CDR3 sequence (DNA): TGTGCCAGCAGTCCCATAGCGGGAGGGCCGGAGACCCAGTACTTC. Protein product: CASSPIAGGPETQYF.

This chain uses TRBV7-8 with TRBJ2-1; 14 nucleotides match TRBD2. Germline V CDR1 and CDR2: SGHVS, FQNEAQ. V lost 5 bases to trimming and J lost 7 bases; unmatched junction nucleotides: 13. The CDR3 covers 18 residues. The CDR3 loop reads CASSLRTKTSGRVNEQFF. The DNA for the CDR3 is TGTGCCAGCAGCCTGCGAACTAAGACTAGCGGGAGGGTGAATGAGCAGTTCTTC. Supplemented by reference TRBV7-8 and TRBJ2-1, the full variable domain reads GAGVSQSPRYKVAKRGQDVALRCDPISGHVSLFWYQQALGQGPEFLTYFQNEAQLDKSGLPSDRFFAERPEGSVSTLKIQRTQQEDSAVYLCASSLRTKTSGRVNEQFFGPGTRLTVL.

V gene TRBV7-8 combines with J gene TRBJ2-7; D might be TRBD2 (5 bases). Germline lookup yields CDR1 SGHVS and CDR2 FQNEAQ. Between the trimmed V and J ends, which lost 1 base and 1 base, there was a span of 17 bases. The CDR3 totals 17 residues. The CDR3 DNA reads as TGTGCCAGCAGCTTAGGGTATTCAGCGGAACTTTCCTACGAGCAGTACTTC. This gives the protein CASSLGYSAELSYEQYF.

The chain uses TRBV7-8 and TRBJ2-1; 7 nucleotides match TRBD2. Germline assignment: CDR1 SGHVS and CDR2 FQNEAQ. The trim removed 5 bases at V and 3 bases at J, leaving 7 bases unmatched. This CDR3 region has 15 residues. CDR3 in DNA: TGTGCCAGCAGCCTCCGGGACTACAACTACAATGAGCAGTTCTTC. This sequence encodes CASSLRDYNYNEQFF.

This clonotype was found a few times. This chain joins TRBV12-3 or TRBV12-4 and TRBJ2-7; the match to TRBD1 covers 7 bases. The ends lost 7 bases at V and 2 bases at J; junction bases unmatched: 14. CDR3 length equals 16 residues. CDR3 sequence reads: CASNKRQGTTPYEQYF. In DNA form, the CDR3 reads TGTGCCAGCAATAAAAGACAGGGAACGACCCCCTACGAGCAGTACTTC.

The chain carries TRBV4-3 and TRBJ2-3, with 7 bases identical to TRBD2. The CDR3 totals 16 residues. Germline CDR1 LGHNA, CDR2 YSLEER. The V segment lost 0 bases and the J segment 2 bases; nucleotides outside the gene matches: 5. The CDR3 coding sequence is TGCGCCAGCAGCCAAGATCCAGCGGGACTCACAGATACGCAGTATTTT. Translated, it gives CASSQDPAGLTDTQYF.

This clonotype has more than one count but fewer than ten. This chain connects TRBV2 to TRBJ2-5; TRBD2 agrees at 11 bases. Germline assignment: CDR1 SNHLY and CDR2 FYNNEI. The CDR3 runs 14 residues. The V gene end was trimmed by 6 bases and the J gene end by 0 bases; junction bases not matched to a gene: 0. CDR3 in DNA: TGTGCCAGCAGGACTAGCGGGAACCAAGAGACCCAGTACTTC. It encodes CASRTSGNQETQYF.

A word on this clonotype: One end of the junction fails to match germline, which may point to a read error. CDR3 in amino acids: CSGEGRLYGYTF. CDR3 bases: TGCAGCGGTGAAGGCCGCCTGTATGGCTACACCTTC. The chain links TRBV29-1 to TRBJ1-2; D is uncertain. The CDR3 loop spans 12 amino acids. CDR1 SQVTM and CDR2 ANQGSEA come from the germline V gene.

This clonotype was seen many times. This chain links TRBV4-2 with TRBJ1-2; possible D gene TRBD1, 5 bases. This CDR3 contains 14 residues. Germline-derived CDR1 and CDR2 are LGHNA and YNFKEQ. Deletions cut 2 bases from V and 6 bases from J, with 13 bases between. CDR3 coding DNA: TGTGCCAGCAGCCAATCGAGGGGACGCGATGGCTACACCTTC. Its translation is CASSQSRGRDGYTF.

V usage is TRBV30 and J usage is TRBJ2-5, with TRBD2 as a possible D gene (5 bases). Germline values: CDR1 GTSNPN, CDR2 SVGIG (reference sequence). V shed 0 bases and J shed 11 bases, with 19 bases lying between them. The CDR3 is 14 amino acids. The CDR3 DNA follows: TGTGCCTGGAGTGTAAGTGGCGGACGTTGGGAGCAGTACTTC. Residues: CAWSVSGGRWEQYF.

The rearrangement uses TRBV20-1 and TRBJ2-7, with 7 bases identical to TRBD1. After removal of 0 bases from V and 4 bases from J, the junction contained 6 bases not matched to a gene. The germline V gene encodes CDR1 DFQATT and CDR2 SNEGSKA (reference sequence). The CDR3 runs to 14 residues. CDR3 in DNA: TGCAGTGCTAGAGATCCGACAGGGCAGTACGAGCAGTACTTC. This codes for CSARDPTGQYEQYF.

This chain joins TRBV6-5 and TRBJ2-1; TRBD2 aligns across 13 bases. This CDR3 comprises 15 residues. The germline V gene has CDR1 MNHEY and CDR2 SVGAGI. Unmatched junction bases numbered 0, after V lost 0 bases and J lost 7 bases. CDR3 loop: CASSYSLAGGNEQFF. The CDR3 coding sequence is TGTGCCAGCAGTTACTCACTAGCGGGAGGGAATGAGCAGTTCTTC.

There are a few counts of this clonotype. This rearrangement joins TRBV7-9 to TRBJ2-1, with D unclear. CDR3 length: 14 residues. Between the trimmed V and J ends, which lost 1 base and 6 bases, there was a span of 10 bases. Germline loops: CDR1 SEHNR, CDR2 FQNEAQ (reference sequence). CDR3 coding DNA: TGTGCCAGCAGCTTAGACTATATTCCCAATGAGCAGTTCTTC. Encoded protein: CASSLDYIPNEQFF.

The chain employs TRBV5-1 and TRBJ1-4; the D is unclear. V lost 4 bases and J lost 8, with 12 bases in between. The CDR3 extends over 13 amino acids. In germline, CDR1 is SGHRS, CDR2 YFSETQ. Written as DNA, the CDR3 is TGCGCCAGCAGCCTCAGGCGGGAGGAAAAACTGTTTTTT. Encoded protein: CASSLRREEKLFF.